What follows is one T cell receptor (beta chain) and its context. The data originate from a study of blood T cell repertoires in COVID-19. Study details: Acute-phase and convalescent COVID-19 samples originated in the United States, Italy and Spain. In each case, the material was cDNA or gDNA derived from T cells, B-cell-depleted T cells, or PBMCs.

In the authors' methods: The authors estimated nucleated cell counts from reference gene primer amplification. Clones were read by immunoSEQ multiplex PCR, and TCRdb kept only the in-frame ones, dropping some. V, J and clone size are those of that table, while D and trimming were read from the DNA. The profile shows 200,000 to 250,000 clones, around 82% of them singletons. The sample taken for sequencing was peripheral blood. This clonotype originated in a woman in her 70s with acute or convalescent COVID-19.

The CDR3 loop reads CASSSSGEPTDTQYF. The CDR3 DNA reads as TGTGCCAGCAGCTCCTCAGGGGAACCCACAGATACGCAGTATTTT. The chain uses TRBV11-3 and TRBJ2-3, with a possible D match to TRBD1 (6 bases). CDR1 is SGHNT and CDR2 is YENEEA in the germline V gene. V was pared by 4 bases and J by 2 bases, with 13 bases between. The CDR3 contains 15 residues.